This T cell receptor beta chain came from a study of blood T cell repertoires in COVID-19. Background on the study: Sites across the United States, Italy and Spain contributed samples from acute and convalescent COVID-19. The cDNA or gDNA used as material had been derived from T cells, B-cell-depleted T cells, or PBMCs.

From germline, CDR1 is SEHNR and CDR2 FQNEAQ (reference sequence). Trimming pared 1 base from V and 0 bases from J, leaving 15 bases between. The CDR3 consists of 17 residues. Original data processing: Amplification of reference gene primers provided the estimated nucleated cell counts. Repertoires were generated with immunoSEQ multiplex PCR, while TCRdb's copy carries only in-frame clones and drops some. The V and J calls and clone size come from that table; D and trimming were worked out from the DNA. The sample lists approximately 69,000 clones, about four fifths occurring once. The specimen sequenced was peripheral blood. The chain joins TRBV7-9 to TRBJ1-1, with D perhaps matching TRBD1 (5 bases). This receptor was taken from a man aged 50 or older with COVID-19, enrolled during active disease. CDR3 residues: CASSLGARQLLNTEAFF. The CDR3 DNA follows: TGTGCCAGCAGCTTAGGGGCCCGACAGCTACTGAACACTGAAGCTTTCTTT. Looking up the rest from reference TRBV7-9 and TRBJ1-1 gives the full variable domain: DTGVSQNPRHKITKRGQNVTFRCDPISEHNRLYWYRQTLGQGPEFLTYFQNEAQLEKSRLLSDRFSAERPKGSFSTLEIQRTEQGDSAMYLCASSLGARQLLNTEAFFGQGTRLTVV.